This T cell receptor (beta chain) was sequenced in a study of blood T cell repertoires in COVID-19. About the research overall: Sample material is recorded as cDNA or gDNA derived from T cells, B-cell-depleted T cells, or PBMCs.

Sequencing used immunoSEQ multiplex PCR; TCRdb keeps in-frame clones, though not all of them. The sample has about 100,000 clones; 80% to 90% are singletons. The CDR3 extends over 16 amino acids. Germline V gene data show CDR1 as SEHNR and CDR2 as FQNEAQ (reference sequence). The ends were cut back, 4 bases at V and 4 bases at J, with 17 bases in the middle. This receptor was identified in an older man with COVID-19, enrolled during active disease. The source material was peripheral blood. The chain joins TRBV7-9 to TRBJ1-3; D uncertain. The CDR3 DNA reads as TGTGCCAGCAGCTCTCACCGTCCCGGGGAAGGAAACACCATATATTTT. Amino acid sequence: CASSSHRPGEGNTIYF. Complete variable domain (other parts from reference TRBV7-9 and TRBJ1-3): DTGVSQNPRHKITKRGQNVTFRCDPISEHNRLYWYRQTLGQGPEFLTYFQNEAQLEKSRLLSDRFSAERPKGSFSTLEIQRTEQGDSAMYLCASSSHRPGEGNTIYFGEGSWLTVV.